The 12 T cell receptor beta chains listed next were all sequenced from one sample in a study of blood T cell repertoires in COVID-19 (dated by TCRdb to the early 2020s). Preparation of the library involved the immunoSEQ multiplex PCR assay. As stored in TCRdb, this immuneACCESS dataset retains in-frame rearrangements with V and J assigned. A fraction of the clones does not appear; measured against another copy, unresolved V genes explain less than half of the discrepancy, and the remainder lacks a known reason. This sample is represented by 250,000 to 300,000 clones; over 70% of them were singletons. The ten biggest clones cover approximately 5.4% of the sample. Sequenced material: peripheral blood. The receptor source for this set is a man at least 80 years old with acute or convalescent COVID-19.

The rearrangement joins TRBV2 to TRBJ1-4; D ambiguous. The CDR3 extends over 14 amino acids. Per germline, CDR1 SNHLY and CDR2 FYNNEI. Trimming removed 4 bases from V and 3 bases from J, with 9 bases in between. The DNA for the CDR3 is TGTGCCAGCAGTGCATATAGTCCTAATGAAAAACTGTTTTTT. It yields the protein CASSAYSPNEKLFF.

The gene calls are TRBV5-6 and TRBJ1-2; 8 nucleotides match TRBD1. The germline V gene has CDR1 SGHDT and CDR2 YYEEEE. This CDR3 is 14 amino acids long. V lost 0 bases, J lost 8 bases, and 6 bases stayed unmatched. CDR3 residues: CASSLDQGAIGYTF. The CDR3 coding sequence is TGTGCCAGCAGCTTGGATCAGGGGGCGATCGGCTACACCTTC.

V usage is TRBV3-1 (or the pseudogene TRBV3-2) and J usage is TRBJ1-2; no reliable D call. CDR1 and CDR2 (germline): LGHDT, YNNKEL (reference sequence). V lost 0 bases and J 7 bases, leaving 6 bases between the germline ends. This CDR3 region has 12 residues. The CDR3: CASSQDRGGYTF. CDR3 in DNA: TGTGCCAGCAGCCAAGATAGAGGTGGCTACACCTTC.

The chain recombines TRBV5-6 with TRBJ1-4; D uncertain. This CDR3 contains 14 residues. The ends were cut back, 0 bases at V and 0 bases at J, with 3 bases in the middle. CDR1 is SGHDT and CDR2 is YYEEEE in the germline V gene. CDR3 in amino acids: CASSLGATNEKLFF. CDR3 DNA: TGTGCCAGCAGCTTGGGAGCAACTAATGAAAAACTGTTTTTT.

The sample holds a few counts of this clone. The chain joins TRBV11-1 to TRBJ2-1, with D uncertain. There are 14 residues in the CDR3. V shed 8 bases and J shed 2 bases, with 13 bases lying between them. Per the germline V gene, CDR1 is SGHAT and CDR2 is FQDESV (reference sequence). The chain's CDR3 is CASEGREAYNEQFF. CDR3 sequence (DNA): TGTGCCAGCGAAGGCCGAGAGGCCTACAATGAGCAGTTCTTC.

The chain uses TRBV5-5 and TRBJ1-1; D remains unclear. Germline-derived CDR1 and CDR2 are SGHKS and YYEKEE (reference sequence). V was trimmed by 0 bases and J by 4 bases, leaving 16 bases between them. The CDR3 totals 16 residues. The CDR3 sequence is CASSLEVPLYGTEAFF. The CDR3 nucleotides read TGTGCCAGCAGCTTGGAAGTTCCTTTGTACGGCACTGAAGCTTTCTTT.

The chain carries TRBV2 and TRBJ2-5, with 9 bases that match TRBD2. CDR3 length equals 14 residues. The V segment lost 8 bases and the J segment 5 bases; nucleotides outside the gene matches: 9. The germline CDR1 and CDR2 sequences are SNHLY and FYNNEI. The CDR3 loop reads CASGGRTSVETQYF. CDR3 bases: TGTGCCAGCGGGGGTAGGACTAGCGTGGAGACCCAGTACTTC.

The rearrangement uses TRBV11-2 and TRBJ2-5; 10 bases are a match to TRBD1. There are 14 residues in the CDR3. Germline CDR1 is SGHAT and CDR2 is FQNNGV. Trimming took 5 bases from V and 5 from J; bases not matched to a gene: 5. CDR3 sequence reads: CASSAGQGRETQYF. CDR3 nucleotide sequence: TGTGCCAGCAGCGCGGGACAGGGGCGTGAGACCCAGTACTTC.

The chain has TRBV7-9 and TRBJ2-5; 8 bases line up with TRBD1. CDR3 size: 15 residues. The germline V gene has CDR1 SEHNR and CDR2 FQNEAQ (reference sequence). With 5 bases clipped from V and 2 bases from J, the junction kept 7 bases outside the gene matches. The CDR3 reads CASSTGTGPQETQYF. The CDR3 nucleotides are TGTGCCAGCAGCACCGGGACAGGACCTCAAGAGACCCAGTACTTC. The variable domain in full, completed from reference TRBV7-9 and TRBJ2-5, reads DTGVSQNPRHKITKRGQNVTFRCDPISEHNRLYWYRQTLGQGPEFLTYFQNEAQLEKSRLLSDRFSAERPKGSFSTLEIQRTEQGDSAMYLCASSTGTGPQETQYFGPGTRLLVL.

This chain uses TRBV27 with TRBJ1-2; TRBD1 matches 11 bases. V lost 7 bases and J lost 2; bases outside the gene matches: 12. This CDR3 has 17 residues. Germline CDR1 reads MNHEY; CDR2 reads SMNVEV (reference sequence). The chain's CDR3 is CASTRTGTGGANYGYTF. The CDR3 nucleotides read TGTGCCAGCACAAGAACCGGGACAGGGGGGGCAAACTATGGCTACACCTTC.

The CDR3 sequence is CASRDQTGIEVYGYTF. As DNA, the CDR3 is TGTGCCAGTAGGGACCAGACAGGCATTGAGGTCTATGGCTACACCTTC. This chain joins TRBV19 and TRBJ1-2; weak D call: TRBD1 (6 bases). This CDR3 comprises 16 residues. Germline V gene lookup returns CDR1 LNHDA and CDR2 SQIVND (reference sequence). Between the trimmed V and J ends, which lost 6 bases and 4 bases, there was a span of 21 bases. The full variable domain, in which reference TRBV19 and TRBJ1-2 provide the parts outside the CDR3, is DGGITQSPKYLFRKEGQNVTLSCEQNLNHDAMYWYRQDPGQGLRLIYYSQIVNDFQKGDIAEGYSVSREKKESFPLTVTSAQKNPTAFYLCASRDQTGIEVYGYTFGSGTRLTVV.

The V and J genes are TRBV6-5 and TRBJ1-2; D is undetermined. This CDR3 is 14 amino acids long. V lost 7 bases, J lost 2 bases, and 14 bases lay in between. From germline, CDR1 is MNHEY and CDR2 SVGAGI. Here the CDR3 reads CASTRGIPNYGYTF. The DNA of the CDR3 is TGTGCCAGCACCCGGGGTATACCCAACTATGGCTACACCTTC.